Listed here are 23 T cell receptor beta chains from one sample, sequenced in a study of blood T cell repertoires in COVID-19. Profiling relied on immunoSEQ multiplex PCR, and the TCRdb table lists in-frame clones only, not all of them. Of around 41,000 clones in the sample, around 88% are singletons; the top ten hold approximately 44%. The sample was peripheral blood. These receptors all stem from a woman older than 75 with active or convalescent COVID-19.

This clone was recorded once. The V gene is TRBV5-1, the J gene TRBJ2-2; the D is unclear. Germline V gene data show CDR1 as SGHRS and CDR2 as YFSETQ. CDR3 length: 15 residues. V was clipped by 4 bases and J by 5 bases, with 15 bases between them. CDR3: CASSPTDSRTGELFF. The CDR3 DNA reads TGCGCCAGCAGCCCAACCGACTCTCGGACCGGGGAGCTGTTTTTT. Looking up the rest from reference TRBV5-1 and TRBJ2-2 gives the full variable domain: KAGVTQTPRYLIKTRGQQVTLSCSPISGHRSVSWYQQTPGQGLQFLFEYFSETQRNKGNFPGRFSGRQFSNSRSEMNVSTLELGDSALYLCASSPTDSRTGELFFGEGSRLTVL.

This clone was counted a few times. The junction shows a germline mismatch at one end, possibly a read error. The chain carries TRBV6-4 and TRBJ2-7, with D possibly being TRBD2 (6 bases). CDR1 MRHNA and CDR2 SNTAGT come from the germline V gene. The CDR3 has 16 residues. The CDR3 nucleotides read TGTCCCAGGACGGGGGACTTGGTCGCGAGGCCCTACGAGCAGTACTTC. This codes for CPRTGDLVARPYEQYF.

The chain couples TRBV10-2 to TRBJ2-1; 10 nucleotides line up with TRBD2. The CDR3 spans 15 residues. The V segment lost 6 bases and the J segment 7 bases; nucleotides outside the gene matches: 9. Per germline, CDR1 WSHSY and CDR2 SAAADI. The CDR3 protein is CASSRLAGGLNEQFF. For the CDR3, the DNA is TGCGCCAGCAGCCGACTAGCGGGTGGGTTAAATGAGCAGTTCTTC.

Here the CDR3 DNA reads TGTGCCAGCAGCTTACTCGAGAGGTCTGAAGCTTTCTTT. Protein: CASSLLERSEAFF. The gene calls are TRBV7-3 and TRBJ1-1; D remains unclear. Germline lookup yields CDR1 SGHTA and CDR2 FQGTGA. The CDR3 extends over 13 amino acids. Between the trimmed V and J ends, which lost 2 bases and 6 bases, there was a span of 10 bases.

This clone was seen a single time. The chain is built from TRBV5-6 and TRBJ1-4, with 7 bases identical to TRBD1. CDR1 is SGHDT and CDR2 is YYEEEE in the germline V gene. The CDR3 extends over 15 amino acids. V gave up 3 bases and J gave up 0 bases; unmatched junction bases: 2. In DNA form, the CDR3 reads TGTGCCAGCAGCTATCAGGGGGCAACTAATGAAAAACTGTTTTTT. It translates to CASSYQGATNEKLFF. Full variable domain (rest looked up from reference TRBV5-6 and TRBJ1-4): DAGVTQSPTHLIKTRGQQVTLRCSPKSGHDTVSWYQQALGQGPQFIFQYYEEEERQRGNFPDRFSGHQFPNYSSELNVNALLLGDSALYLCASSYQGATNEKLFFGSGTQLSVL.

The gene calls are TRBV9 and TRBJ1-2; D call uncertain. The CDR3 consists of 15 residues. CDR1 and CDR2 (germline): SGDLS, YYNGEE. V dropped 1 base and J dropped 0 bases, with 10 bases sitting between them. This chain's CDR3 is CASSVSPLANYGYTF. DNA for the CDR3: TGTGCCAGCAGCGTATCACCGTTAGCTAACTATGGCTACACCTTC.

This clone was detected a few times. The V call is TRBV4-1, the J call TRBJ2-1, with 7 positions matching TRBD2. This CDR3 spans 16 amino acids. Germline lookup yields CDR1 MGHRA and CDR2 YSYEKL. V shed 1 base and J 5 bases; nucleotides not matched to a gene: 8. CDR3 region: CASSQGAGAKHNEQFF. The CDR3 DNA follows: TGCGCCAGCAGCCAAGGGGCGGGAGCCAAGCACAATGAGCAGTTCTTC.

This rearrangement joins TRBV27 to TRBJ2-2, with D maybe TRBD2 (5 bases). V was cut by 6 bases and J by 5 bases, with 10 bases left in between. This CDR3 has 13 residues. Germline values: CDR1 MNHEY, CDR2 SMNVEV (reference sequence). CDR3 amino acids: CASRGSSTGELFF. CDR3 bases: TGTGCCAGCAGAGGGAGTTCAACCGGGGAGCTGTTTTTT.

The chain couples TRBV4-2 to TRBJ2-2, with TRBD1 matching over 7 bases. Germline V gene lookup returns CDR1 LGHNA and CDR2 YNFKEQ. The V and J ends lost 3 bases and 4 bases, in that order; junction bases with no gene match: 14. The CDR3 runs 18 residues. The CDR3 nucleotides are TGTGCCAGCAGCCAGGGAACCCTTGACAGGACAGGCACCGGGGAGCTGTTTTTT. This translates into CASSQGTLDRTGTGELFF.

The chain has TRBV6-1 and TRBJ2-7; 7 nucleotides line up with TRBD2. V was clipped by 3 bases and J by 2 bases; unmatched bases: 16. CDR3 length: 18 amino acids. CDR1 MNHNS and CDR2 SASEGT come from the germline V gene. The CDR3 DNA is TGTGCCAGCAGTGATCAATTGGGAGGGACCCGGGGAGCCTACGAGCAGTACTTC. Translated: CASSDQLGGTRGAYEQYF.

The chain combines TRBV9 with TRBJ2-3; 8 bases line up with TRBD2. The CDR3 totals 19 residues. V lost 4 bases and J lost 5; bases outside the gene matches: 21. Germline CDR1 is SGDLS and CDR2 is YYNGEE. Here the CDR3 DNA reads TGTGCCAGCAGCCCAAACGAGGTTAGCGGGGTAAATCGGGGAGATACGCAGTATTTT. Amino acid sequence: CASSPNEVSGVNRGDTQYF. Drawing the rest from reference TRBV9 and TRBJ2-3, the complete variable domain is DSGVTQTPKHLITATGQRVTLRCSPRSGDLSVYWYQQSLDQGLQFLIQYYNGEERAKGNILERFSAQQFPDLHSELNLSSLELGDSALYFCASSPNEVSGVNRGDTQYFGPGTRLTVL.

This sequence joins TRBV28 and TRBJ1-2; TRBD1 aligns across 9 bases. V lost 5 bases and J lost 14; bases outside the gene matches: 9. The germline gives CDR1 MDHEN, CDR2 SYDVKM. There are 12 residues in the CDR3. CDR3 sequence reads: CASSTRDRAGTF. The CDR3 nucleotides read TGTGCCAGCAGTACCCGGGACAGGGCGGGTACCTTC.

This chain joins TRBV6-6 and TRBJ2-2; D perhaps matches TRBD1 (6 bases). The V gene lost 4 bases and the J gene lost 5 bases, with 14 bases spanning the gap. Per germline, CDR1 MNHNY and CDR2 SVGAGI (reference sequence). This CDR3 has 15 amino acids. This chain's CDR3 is CASSSGAVSTGELFF. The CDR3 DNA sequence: TGTGCCAGCAGTTCAGGGGCGGTTAGTACCGGGGAGCTGTTTTTT.

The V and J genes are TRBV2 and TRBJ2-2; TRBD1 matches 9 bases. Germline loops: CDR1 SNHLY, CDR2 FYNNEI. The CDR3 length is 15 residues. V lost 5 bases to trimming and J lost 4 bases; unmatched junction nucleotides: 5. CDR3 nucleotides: TGTGCCAGCAGTCGGGACAGGGAAGGCACCGGGGAGCTGTTTTTT. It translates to CASSRDREGTGELFF.

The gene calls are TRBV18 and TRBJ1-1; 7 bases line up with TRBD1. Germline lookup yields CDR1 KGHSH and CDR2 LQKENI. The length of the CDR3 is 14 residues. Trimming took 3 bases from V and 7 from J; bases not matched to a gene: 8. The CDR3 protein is CASSPSMDRSEAFF. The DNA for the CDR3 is TGTGCCAGCTCACCCTCTATGGACAGGAGTGAAGCTTTCTTT.

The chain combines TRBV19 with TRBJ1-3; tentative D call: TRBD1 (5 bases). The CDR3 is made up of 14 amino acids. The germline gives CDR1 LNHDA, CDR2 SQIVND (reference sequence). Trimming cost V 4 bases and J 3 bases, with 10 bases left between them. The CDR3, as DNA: TGTGCCAGTAGTACTACAGGATTTGGAAACACCATATATTTT. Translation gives CASSTTGFGNTIYF.

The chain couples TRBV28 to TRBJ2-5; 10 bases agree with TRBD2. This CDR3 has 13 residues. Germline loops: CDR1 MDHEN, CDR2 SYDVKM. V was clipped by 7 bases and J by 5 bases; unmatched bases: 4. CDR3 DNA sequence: TGTGCCAGCATTCAAGCGGGAGGGGAGACCCAGTACTTC. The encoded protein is CASIQAGGETQYF.

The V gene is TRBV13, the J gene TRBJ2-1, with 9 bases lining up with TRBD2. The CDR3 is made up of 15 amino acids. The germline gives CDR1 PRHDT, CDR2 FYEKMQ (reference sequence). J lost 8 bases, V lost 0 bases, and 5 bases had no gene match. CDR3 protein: CASSLGGGRVDEQFF. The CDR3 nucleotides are TGTGCCAGCAGCTTAGGAGGCGGGAGGGTCGATGAGCAGTTCTTC.

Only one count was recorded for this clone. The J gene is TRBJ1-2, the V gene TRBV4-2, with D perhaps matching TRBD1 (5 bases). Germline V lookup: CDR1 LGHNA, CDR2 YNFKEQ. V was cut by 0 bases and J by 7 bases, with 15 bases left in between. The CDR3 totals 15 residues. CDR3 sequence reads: CASSQDGGWSGGYTF. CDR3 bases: TGTGCCAGCAGCCAAGATGGGGGGTGGAGCGGTGGCTACACCTTC.

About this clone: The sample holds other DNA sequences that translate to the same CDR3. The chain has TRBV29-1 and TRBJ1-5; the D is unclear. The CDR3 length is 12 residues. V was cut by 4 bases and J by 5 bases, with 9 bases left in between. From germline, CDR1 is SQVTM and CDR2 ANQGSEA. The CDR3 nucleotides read TGCAGCGTTGGGGCGAGGGATCAGCCCCAGCATTTT. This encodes CSVGARDQPQHF.

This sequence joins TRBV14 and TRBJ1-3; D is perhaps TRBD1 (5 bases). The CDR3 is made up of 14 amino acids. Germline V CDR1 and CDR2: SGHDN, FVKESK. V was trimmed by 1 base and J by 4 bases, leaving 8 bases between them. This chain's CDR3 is CASSQAPGGNTIYF. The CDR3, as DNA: TGTGCCAGCAGCCAAGCGCCAGGGGGAAACACCATATATTTT.

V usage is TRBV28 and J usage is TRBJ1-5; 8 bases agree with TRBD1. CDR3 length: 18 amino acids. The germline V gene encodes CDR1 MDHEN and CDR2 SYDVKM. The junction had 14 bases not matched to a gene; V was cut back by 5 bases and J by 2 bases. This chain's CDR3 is CASSPPGGLGVGNQPQHF. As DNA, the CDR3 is TGTGCCAGCAGTCCGCCAGGGGGCCTTGGTGTGGGCAATCAGCCCCAGCATTTT.

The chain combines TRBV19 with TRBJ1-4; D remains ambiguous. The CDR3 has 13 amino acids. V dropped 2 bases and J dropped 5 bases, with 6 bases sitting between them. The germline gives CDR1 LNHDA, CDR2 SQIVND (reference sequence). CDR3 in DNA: TGTGCCAGTAGTATAAACAGAAATGAAAAACTGTTTTTT. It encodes CASSINRNEKLFF.